This note documents a single T cell receptor (beta chain) sequence. The sample originates from a study of blood T cell repertoires in COVID-19. Study-level information: Samples representing acute and convalescent COVID-19 were sourced from the United States, Italy and Spain. Sources were T cells, B-cell-depleted T cells, or PBMCs; the material itself was cDNA or gDNA.

Trimming cost V 4 bases and J 4 bases; bases outside gene matches: 11. CDR1 is SGHVS, CDR2 FNYEAQ, per germline. The CDR3 has 16 amino acids. Original handling: Estimation of nucleated cell counts was performed using reference gene primer amplification. The repertoire was sequenced with immunoSEQ multiplex PCR; TCRdb's copy has only in-frame clones and lacks some. V and J calls plus clone size are reproduced from that table; the DNA served to infer D and trimming. The sample has fewer than 250,000 clones; 86% are singletons. The V and J genes are TRBV7-6 and TRBJ1-2; TRBD1 matches at 8 bases. Sequenced material: peripheral blood. The clonotype was recovered from a woman aged 45-60 years with acute or convalescent COVID-19. CDR3: CASSSAGQGARYGYTF. DNA of the CDR3: TGTGCCAGCAGCTCGGCGGGGCAGGGGGCGCGCTATGGCTACACCTTC.